Listed below are T cell receptor beta chains from one sample, sequenced in a study of PD-1 blockade in classical Hodgkin lymphoma. Sequencing used immunoSEQ multiplex PCR; TCRdb keeps in-frame clones, though not all of them. The sample contains about 39,000 clones, over 65% of which appear only once. The sample in question was peripheral blood mononuclear cells (PBMCs), obtained before the fourth cycle of nivolumab. Receptor source: a human donor with classical Hodgkin lymphoma. CDR3s leave out the opening cysteine and the closing phenylalanine or tryptophan.

CDR3 protein,V gene,J gene
ASSWGDRDNTGELF,TRBV5-1,TRBJ2-2
ASSLGRLAGGLLEETQY,TRBV13,TRBJ2-5
ASSLLGLNEKLF,TRBV11-2,TRBJ1-4
ASGFGTTEETQY,TRBV12-5,TRBJ2-5
ASSLDHSGANVLT,TRBV5-6,TRBJ2-6
ASSVAESTDTQY,TRBV2,TRBJ2-3
ASSLVAGTSGGSGQF,TRBV7-9,TRBJ2-1
ASSQEKWGSTDTQY,TRBV4-1,TRBJ2-3
AISESGLAGAETQY,TRBV10-3,TRBJ2-5
AISESGGRGHTEAF,TRBV10-3,TRBJ1-1
ASSQDRGSAEKLF,TRBV4-3,TRBJ1-4
ASREQANYGYT,TRBV6-1,TRBJ1-2
ASRDTGSSTDTQY,TRBV10-1,TRBJ2-3
SVAHASTEAF,TRBV29-1,TRBJ1-1
SVGSGGRVDEQF,TRBV29-1,TRBJ2-1
ASSLVGQGITEAF,TRBV7-9,TRBJ1-1
QTGASSYEQY,TRBV6-1,TRBJ2-7
ASRPGTGLESPLH,TRBV19,TRBJ1-6
ASSQGVQETQY,TRBV4-1,TRBJ2-5
ASSVPTTGPTNYGYT,TRBV9,TRBJ1-2
ASSLSPSEQY,TRBV28,TRBJ2-7
ASSLEGQQVSYEQY,TRBV11-2,TRBJ2-7
ASSLEHLTGELF,TRBV14,TRBJ2-2
ASSPRLAGGRDTQY,TRBV11-2,TRBJ2-3
ASSPGLGIEQF,TRBV14,TRBJ2-1
ASSFIRRENTIY,TRBV7-9,TRBJ1-3
ASSPGGSYGYT,TRBV6-5,TRBJ1-2
SVADTEAF,TRBV29-1,TRBJ1-1
ASSSNGYEQY,TRBV7-2,TRBJ2-7
ASSLNRGNTIY,TRBV5-8,TRBJ1-3
ASSPSGVRETQY,TRBV18,TRBJ2-5
ASSLEASGEYNEQF,TRBV5-1,TRBJ2-1